Below, one TCR beta chain is given with its context. Its antigen is still unknown. The data belong to a study of tumor-infiltrating lymphocytes in primary liver carcinoma. Study-level background: Each of the growths was stage T1-T3 N0M0, extending roughly 4.2 to 11 cm across. Regarding the study as a whole: For tumor-adjacent and tumor-blood pairs, overlap was less than that seen for tumor region pairs.

Scientists recovered RNA and DNA together from approximately 20-30 mg of unsorted bulk tissue. Using a constant-region primer together with ProtoScript II reverse transcriptase, TCR beta cDNA was made from 500 ng of total RNA. Each TCR beta library was derived from three nested multiplex PCR rounds that employed slightly modified ARM-PCR. Rounds one and two of PCR, each of about 10 cycles, were primed with TRBV1-TRBV30 forward primers and a C-beta reverse primer. From the multiplex PCR reads, TCRdb called clonotypes with MiXCR, one entry per CDR3 protein. The table lists 85,000 to 100,000 distinct CDR3 sequences, roughly 70% of them singletons. Unmatched junction bases numbered 23, after V lost 7 bases and J lost 13 bases. Looked up from germline, CDR1 is SEHNR and CDR2 is FQNEAQ (reference sequence). The CDR3 is 17 amino acids.

This rearrangement joins TRBV7-9 to TRBJ2-1, with TRBD2 matching 9 bases. The TCR was taken from a man aged 40-49 years with primary liver carcinoma and hepatitis B virus infection. The sequencing sample was made of tumor-adjacent normal liver tissue. CDR3 in amino acids: CASTTTSGSSPGGDQFF. In nucleotides, the CDR3 is TGTGCCAGCACCACTACTAGCGGGTCCTCCCCGGGGGGTGATCAGTTCTTC.